This is a list of T cell receptor beta chains from one sample in a study of blood T cell repertoires in COVID-19. Using immunoSEQ multiplex PCR, the repertoire was profiled, and TCRdb retains in-frame clones only, with some absent. The table shows tens of thousands of clones, with around 90% occurring only once. Sample: peripheral blood. The receptors derive from a human donor in a cohort sampled during active COVID-19. Both conserved end residues are part of each CDR3. Fields, in order: clone size, J gene, V gene, D gene, CDR3 protein, CDR3 DNA. D genes are given only for firm matches. Size is stated for part of the rows, as once, few or many counts, or as a class when the clone is expanded.

clone size: NA
J gene: TRBJ2-7
V gene: TRBV11-2
D gene: NA
CDR3 protein: CASSLRRWGQGSYEQYF
CDR3 DNA: TGTGCCAGCAGCTTAAGGCGTTGGGGGCAAGGCTCCTACGAGCAGTACTTC

clone size: NA
J gene: TRBJ1-1
V gene: TRBV23-1
D gene: NA
CDR3 protein: CASRQRSGRETEAFF
CDR3 DNA: TGCGCCAGCAGGCAAAGGTCAGGGAGGGAAACTGAAGCTTTCTTT

clone size: NA
J gene: TRBJ1-5
V gene: TRBV19
D gene: NA
CDR3 protein: CASSIPRFSNQPQHF
CDR3 DNA: TGTGCCAGTAGTATCCCCAGGTTTAGCAATCAGCCCCAGCATTTT

clone size: NA
J gene: TRBJ1-1
V gene: TRBV18
D gene: NA
CDR3 protein: CASSLRGANTEAFF
CDR3 DNA: TGTGCCAGCTCACTCCGGGGGGCGAACACTGAAGCTTTCTTT

clone size: NA
J gene: TRBJ1-6
V gene: TRBV9
D gene: NA
CDR3 protein: CASSPREGNNSPLHF
CDR3 DNA: TGTGCCAGCAGCCCCCGGGAGGGCAACAATTCACCCCTCCACTTT

clone size: once
J gene: TRBJ1-3
V gene: TRBV4-2
D gene: NA
CDR3 protein: CASSQVDSSGNTIYF
CDR3 DNA: TGTGCCAGCAGCCAAGTGGACAGCTCTGGAAACACCATATATTTT

clone size: NA
J gene: TRBJ2-7
V gene: TRBV27
D gene: NA
CDR3 protein: CASSLMGGEQYF
CDR3 DNA: TGTGCCAGCAGTTTAATGGGGGGCGAGCAGTACTTC

clone size: NA
J gene: TRBJ1-2
V gene: TRBV10-3
D gene: NA
CDR3 protein: CAISESATVNYGYTF
CDR3 DNA: TGTGCCATCAGTGAGTCGGCCACAGTGAACTATGGCTACACCTTC

clone size: once
J gene: TRBJ1-2
V gene: TRBV12-3/TRBV12-4
D gene: TRBD1
CDR3 protein: CASRRTGNYGYTF
CDR3 DNA: TGTGCCAGCAGACGGACAGGAAACTATGGCTACACCTTC

clone size: once
J gene: TRBJ1-1
V gene: TRBV5-1
D gene: TRBD1
CDR3 protein: CASSLTGTGGTEAFF
CDR3 DNA: TGCGCCAGCAGCTTAACCGGGACAGGCGGGACTGAAGCTTTCTTT